The next 4 T cell receptor beta chains were all read from a single sample in a study of T cells after yellow fever vaccination. One entry per CDR3 protein results from TCRdb running MiXCR on the 5' RACE reads. The sample carries 250,000 to 400,000 distinct CDR3 sequences, roughly 4.3% recorded once. Sequencing used PBMCs, obtained 15 days after the yellow fever booster vaccination. The receptors were gathered from a man aged 18 to 30 who received the YFV17D yellow fever vaccine.

This clonotype has a handful of counts. V is TRBV7-9 and J is TRBJ1-6; no firm D call. V lost 2 bases and J lost 4, with 6 bases in between. CDR3 size: 14 residues. From germline, CDR1 is SEHNR and CDR2 FQNEAQ (reference sequence). CDR3 in DNA: TGTGCCAGCAGCTTAAATGAGTATAATTCACCCCTCCACTTT. This translates into CASSLNEYNSPLHF.

The V call is TRBV11-2, the J call TRBJ1-3, with D unresolved. The germline V gene encodes CDR1 SGHAT and CDR2 FQNNGV. This CDR3 has 13 residues. V lost 4 bases, J lost 4 bases, and 8 bases lay in between. The CDR3 spells CASSSSRGNTIYF. The CDR3 bases are TGTGCCAGCAGCTCCTCAAGGGGAAACACCATATATTTT. The variable domain in full, with the rest retrieved from reference TRBV11-2 and TRBJ1-3, is EAGVAQSPRYKIIEKRQSVAFWCNPISGHATLYWYQQILGQGPKLLIQFQNNGVVDDSQLPKDRFSAERLKGVDSTLKIQPAKLEDSAVYLCASSSSRGNTIYFGEGSWLTVV.

Only a few counts were recorded for this clonotype. V and J are TRBV5-1 and TRBJ2-3, with D hard to call. V was cut by 5 bases and J by 4 bases, with 5 bases left in between. The CDR3 consists of 11 residues. CDR1 SGHRS and CDR2 YFSETQ come from the germline V gene. Here the CDR3 reads CASRSADTQYF. CDR3 DNA: TGCGCCAGCAGAAGCGCAGATACGCAGTATTTT.

This clonotype was detected many times. The V gene is TRBV30, the J gene TRBJ1-1; D gene unclear. Germline CDR1 and CDR2: GTSNPN and SVGIG (reference sequence). There are 13 residues in the CDR3. Trimming left V 5 bases short and J 7 bases short, with 17 bases between. CDR3 amino acids: CAWSLPSKLEAFF. Here the CDR3 DNA reads TGTGCCTGGTCCTTACCCTCTAAGCTTGAAGCTTTCTTT.